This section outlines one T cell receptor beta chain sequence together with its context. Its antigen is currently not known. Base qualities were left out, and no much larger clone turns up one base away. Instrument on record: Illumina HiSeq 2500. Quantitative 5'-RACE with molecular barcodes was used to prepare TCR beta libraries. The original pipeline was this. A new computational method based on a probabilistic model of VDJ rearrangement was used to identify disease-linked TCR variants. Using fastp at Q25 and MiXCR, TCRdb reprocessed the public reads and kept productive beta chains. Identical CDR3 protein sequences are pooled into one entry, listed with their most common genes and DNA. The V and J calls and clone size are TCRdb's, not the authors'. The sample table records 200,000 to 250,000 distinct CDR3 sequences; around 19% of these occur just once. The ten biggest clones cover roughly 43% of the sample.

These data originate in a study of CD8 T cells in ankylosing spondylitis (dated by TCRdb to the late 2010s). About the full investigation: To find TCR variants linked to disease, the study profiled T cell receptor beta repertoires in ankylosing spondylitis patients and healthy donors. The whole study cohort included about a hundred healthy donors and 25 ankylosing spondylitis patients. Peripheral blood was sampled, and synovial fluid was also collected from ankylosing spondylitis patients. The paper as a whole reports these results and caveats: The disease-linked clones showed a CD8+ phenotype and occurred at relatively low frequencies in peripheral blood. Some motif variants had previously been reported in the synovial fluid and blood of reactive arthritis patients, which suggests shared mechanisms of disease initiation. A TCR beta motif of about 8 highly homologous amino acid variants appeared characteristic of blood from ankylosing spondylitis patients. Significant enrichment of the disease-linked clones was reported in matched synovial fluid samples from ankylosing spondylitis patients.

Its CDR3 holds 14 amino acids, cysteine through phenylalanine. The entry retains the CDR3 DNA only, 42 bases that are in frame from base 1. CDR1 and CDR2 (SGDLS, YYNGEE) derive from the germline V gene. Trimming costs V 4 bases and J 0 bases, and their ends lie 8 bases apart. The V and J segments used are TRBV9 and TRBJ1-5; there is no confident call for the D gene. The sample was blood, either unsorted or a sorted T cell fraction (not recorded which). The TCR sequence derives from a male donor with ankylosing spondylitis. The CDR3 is CASSLGNSNQPQHF. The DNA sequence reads TGTGCCAGCAGCTTGGGAAATAGCAATCAGCCCCAGCATTTT.